Listed below are T cell receptor beta chains from one sample, sequenced in a study of cytomegalovirus exposure and HLA in healthy donors. Assay used: immunoSEQ multiplex PCR; TCRdb lists only in-frame clones, some missing. The sample table includes around 50,000 clones. Sequenced: PBMCs. The source is a woman in her thirties or forties in good health and CMV-seronegative. Both conserved end residues are part of each CDR3. Each record gives: J gene, D gene, V gene, CDR3 protein, CDR3 DNA. D genes are given only for firm matches.

TRBJ2-3,.,TRBV9,CASTSSSGSTETQYF,TGTGCCAGCACCTCCAGTTCTGGGAGTACAGAAACGCAGTATTTT
TRBJ2-6,.,TRBV18,CASSPYRFSGANVLTF,TGTGCCAGCTCACCATACAGATTCTCTGGGGCCAACGTCCTGACTTTC
TRBJ2-2,.,TRBV4-3,CASSQRGGRTGELFF,TGCGCCAGCAGCCAGAGGGGGGGGCGCACCGGGGAGCTGTTTTTT
TRBJ2-3,TRBD1,TRBV11-3,CASSETSTGPGTDTQYF,TGTGCCAGCAGCGAAACTTCGACAGGGCCTGGCACAGATACGCAGTATTTT
TRBJ2-5,TRBD2,TRBV2,CASSPRGSGGKTQYF,TGTGCCAGCAGTCCACGGGGCAGCGGGGGAAAGACCCAGTACTTC
TRBJ1-5,.,TRBV11-3,CASSLVARELSNQPQHF,TGTGCCAGCAGCTTAGTGGCCAGGGAATTGTCCAATCAGCCCCAGCATTTT
TRBJ2-1,.,TRBV4-1,CASSQAASDEQFF,TGCGCCAGCAGCCAGGCCGCGAGCGATGAGCAGTTCTTC
TRBJ2-1,.,TRBV5-4,CASSQDIGGADNEQFF,TGTGCCAGCAGCCAGGACATCGGGGGAGCCGACAATGAGCAGTTCTTC
TRBJ2-2,TRBD1,TRBV30,CAWSRDRVPGELFF,TGTGCCTGGAGCCGGGACAGGGTCCCCGGGGAGCTGTTTTTT
TRBJ1-1,TRBD1,TRBV5-4,CASSLGQGYTEAFF,TGTGCCAGCAGCTTAGGACAGGGCTACACTGAAGCTTTCTTT
TRBJ2-5,.,TRBV19,CASSVAGSETQYF,TGTGCCAGTAGTGTCGCAGGGTCAGAGACCCAGTACTTC
TRBJ1-1,TRBD1,TRBV27,CASSFSLGTGEAFF,TGTGCCAGCAGTTTCAGCCTTGGGACAGGAGAAGCTTTCTTT
TRBJ2-7,.,TRBV6-6,CASIEGGGSYEQYF,TGTGCCAGCATAGAGGGTGGTGGTTCCTACGAGCAGTACTTC
TRBJ2-5,.,TRBV2,CASVESAAFGTQYF,TGTGCCAGCGTGGAGTCCGCCGCTTTTGGGACCCAGTACTTC
TRBJ2-7,.,TRBV18,CASSRGGGVYEQYF,TGTGCCAGCTCTAGGGGAGGGGGTGTGTACGAGCAGTACTTC
TRBJ2-7,TRBD2,TRBV5-1,CASSLAVAGEQYF,TGCGCCAGCAGCTTGGCGGTAGCGGGGGAGCAGTACTTC
TRBJ2-1,.,TRBV19,CASSIGGLGEQFF,TGTGCCAGTAGTATAGGGGGCCTCGGGGAGCAGTTCTTC